This TCR beta chain was sequenced for a study of type 1 regulatory T cells. Study summary: An in vitro protocol generated T-allo10, a Tr1-enriched, alloantigen-specific CD4 T cell product.

About this clonotype itself: Its antigen is not known.

Trimming pared 1 base from V and 5 bases from J, leaving 9 bases between. CDR1 and CDR2 (germline): LGHDT, YNNKEL (reference sequence). The CDR3 has 13 residues. One entry per CDR3 protein, called by TCRdb with MiXCR from the reads. This repertoire shows some 60,000 distinct CDR3 sequences, 62% found once; its top ten account for 1.5% to 2%. The sequence was collected from a human donor in good health. V is TRBV3-1 and J is TRBJ2-7; perhaps TRBD2 as D (6 bases). Source material: cultured non-Tr1 T cells, either the whole culture or a sorted T cell fraction (not recorded which). CDR3 sequence: CASSQAGVNEQYF. DNA for the CDR3: TGTGCCAGCAGCCAAGCGGGAGTGAACGAGCAGTACTTC.